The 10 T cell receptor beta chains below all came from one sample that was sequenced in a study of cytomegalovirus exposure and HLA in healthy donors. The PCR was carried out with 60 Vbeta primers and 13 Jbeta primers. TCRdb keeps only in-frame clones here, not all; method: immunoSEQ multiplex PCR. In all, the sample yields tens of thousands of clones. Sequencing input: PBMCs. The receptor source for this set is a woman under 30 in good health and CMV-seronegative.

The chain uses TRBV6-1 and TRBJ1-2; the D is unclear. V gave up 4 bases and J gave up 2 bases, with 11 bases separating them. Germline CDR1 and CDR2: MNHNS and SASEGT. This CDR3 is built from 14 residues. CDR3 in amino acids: CASSGEAGNYGYTF. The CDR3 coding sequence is TGTGCCAGCAGTGGGGAGGCCGGGAACTATGGCTACACCTTC.

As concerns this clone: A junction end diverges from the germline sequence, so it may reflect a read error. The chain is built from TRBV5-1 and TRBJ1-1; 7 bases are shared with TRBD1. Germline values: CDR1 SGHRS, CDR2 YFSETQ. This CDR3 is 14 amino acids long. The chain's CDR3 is CASSLGQVKTEAFF. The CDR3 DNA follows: TGCGCCAGCAGCCTTGGACAGGTGAAAACTGAAGCTTTCTTT.

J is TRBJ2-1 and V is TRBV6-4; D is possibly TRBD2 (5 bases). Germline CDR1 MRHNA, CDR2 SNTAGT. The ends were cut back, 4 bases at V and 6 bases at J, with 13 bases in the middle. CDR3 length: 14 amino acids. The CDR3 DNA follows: TGTGCCAGCAGTGCCGACGGGGAGAGCAATGAGCAGTTCTTC. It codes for CASSADGESNEQFF.

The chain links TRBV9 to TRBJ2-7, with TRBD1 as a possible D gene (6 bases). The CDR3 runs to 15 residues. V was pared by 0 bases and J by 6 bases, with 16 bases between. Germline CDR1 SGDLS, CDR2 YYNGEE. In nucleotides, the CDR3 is TGTGCCAGCAGCGTAGTGGCAGGGGTGAGTTCCGAGCAGTACTTC. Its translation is CASSVVAGVSSEQYF. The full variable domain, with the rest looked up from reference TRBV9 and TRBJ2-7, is DSGVTQTPKHLITATGQRVTLRCSPRSGDLSVYWYQQSLDQGLQFLIQYYNGEERAKGNILERFSAQQFPDLHSELNLSSLELGDSALYFCASSVVAGVSSEQYFGPGTRLTVT.

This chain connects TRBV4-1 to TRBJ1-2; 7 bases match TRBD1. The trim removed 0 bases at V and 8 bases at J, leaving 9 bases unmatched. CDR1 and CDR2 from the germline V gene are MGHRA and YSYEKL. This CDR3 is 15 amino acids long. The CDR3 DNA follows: TGCGCCAGCAGCCAAGATCAGCCAGGGGGAAAAGGCTACACCTTC. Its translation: CASSQDQPGGKGYTF.

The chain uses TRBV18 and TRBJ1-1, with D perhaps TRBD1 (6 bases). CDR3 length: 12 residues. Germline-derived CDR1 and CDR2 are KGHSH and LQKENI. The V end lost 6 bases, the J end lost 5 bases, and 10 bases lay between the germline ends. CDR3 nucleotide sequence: TGTGCCAGCTCCGCCCAGGGGACTGAAGCTTTCTTT. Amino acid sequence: CASSAQGTEAFF.

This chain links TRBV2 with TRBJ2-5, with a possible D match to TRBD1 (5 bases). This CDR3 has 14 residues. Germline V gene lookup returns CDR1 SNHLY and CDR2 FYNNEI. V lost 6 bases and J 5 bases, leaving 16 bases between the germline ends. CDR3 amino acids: CASRSDTTEETQYF. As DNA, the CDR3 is TGTGCCAGCAGATCGGACACGACCGAGGAGACCCAGTACTTC.

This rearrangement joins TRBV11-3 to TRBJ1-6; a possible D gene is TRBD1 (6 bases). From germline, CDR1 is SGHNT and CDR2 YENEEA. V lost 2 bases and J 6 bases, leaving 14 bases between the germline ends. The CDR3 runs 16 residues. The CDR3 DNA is TGTGCCAGCAGCTTACAGGGGACAAGCTCTAATTCACCCCTCCACTTT. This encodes CASSLQGTSSNSPLHF.

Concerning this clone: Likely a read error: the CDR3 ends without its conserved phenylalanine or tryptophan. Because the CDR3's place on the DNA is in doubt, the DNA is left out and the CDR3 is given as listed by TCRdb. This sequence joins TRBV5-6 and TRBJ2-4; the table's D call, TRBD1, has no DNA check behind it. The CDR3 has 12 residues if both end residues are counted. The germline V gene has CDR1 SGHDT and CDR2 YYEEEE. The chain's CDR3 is CASSLDLDRMGL.

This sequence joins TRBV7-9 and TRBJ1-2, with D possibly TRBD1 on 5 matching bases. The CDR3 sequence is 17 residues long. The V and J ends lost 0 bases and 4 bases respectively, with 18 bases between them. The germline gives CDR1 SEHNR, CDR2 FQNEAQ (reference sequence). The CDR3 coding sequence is TGTGCCAGCAGCTTAGCGGGGGGACCAACTCGACTCTATGGCTACACCTTC. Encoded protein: CASSLAGGPTRLYGYTF.